What follows is one T cell receptor beta chain and its context. The antigen remains unidentified. The CDR3 length is 14 residues. Per germline, CDR1 DFQATT and CDR2 SNEGSKA (reference sequence). The V end lost 6 bases, the J end lost 2 bases, and 16 bases lay between the germline ends. The data stem from a study of blood T cells in healthy people across ages. Study-wide findings and caveats: PBMCs were not sorted, which prevented a conclusive comparison of naive versus antigen-experienced cells.

The authors ran a second PCR of about 6 to 12 cycles using a sample-barcoded 5' primer and a J-beta primer mix. Researchers report that a template-switch adaptor with 12 random nucleotides tagged each cDNA molecule. Each sample yielded at least 3 million CDR3-containing paired-end reads. Each CDR3 protein gets one entry after TCRdb re-called the 5' RACE reads with MiXCR. The sample has around 1.1 million distinct CDR3 sequences, around two fifths seen once. Isolation per sample recovered at least 7 million PBMCs. The chain couples TRBV20-1 to TRBJ2-5; D might be TRBD1 or TRBD2, each matching 5 bases. The sample consisted of blood. The sequence came from a man between 18 and 35 years old in good health. CDR3 protein: CSAPRRGLQETQYF. The CDR3 DNA reads TGCAGTGCCCCTCGCCGGGGCTTACAAGAGACCCAGTACTTC.